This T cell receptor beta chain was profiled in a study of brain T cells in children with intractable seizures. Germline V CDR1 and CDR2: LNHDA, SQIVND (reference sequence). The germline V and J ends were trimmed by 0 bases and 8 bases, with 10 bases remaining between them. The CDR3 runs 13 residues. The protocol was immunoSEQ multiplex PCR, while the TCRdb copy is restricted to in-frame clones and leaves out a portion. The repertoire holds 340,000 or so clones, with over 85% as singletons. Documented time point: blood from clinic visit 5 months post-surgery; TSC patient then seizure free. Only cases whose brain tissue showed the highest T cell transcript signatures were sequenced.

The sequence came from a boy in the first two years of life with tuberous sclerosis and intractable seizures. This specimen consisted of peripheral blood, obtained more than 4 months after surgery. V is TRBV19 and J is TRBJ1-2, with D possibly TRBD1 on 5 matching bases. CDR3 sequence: CASSIETAGGYTF. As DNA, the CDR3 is TGTGCCAGTAGTATAGAGACAGCAGGGGGCTACACCTTC.